This T cell receptor beta chain was identified during a study of preoperative IRX-2 immunotherapy in early breast cancer. The treatment here: preoperative locoregional IRX-2 cytokine immunotherapy. Preoperative locoregional IRX-2 cytokine immunotherapy was tested in the phase Ib source study. Germline assignment: CDR1 SGDLS and CDR2 YYNGEE. V shed 4 bases and J shed 1 base, with 13 bases lying between them. The CDR3 extends over 15 amino acids. Data came from immunoSEQ multiplex PCR; TCRdb stores just in-frame clones and leaves some out. The sample has around 22,000 clones; roughly 89% are singletons.

The receptor was derived from a human donor with breast cancer. Specimen: tumor tissue, collected after IRX-2 immunotherapy. The chain couples TRBV9 to TRBJ2-3; D gene uncertain. CDR3 residues: CASSSPLGGTDTQYF. CDR3 in DNA: TGTGCCAGCAGCTCACCTTTGGGTGGCACAGATACGCAGTATTTT.